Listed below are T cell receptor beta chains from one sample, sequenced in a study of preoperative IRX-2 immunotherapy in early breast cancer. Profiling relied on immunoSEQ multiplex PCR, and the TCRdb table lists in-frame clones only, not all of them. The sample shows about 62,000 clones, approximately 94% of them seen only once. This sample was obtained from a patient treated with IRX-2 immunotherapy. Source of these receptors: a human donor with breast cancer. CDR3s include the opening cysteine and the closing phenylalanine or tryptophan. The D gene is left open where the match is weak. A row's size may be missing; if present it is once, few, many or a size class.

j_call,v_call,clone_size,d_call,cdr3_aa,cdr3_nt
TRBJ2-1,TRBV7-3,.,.,CASSLTGVKDEQFF,TGTGCCAGCAGCTTAACCGGGGTCAAGGATGAGCAGTTCTTC
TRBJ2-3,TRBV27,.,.,CASSSPFTDTQYF,TGTGCCAGCAGTTCCCCCTTCACAGATACGCAGTATTTT
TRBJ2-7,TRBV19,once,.,CASSILGGPAGEQYF,TGTGCCAGTAGTATCCTAGGGGGCCCTGCGGGAGAGCAGTACTTC
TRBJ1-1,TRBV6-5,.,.,CASSLHRAIEAFF,TGTGCCAGCAGTTTACACCGGGCTATAGAAGCTTTCTTT
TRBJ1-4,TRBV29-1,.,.,CSVEDPGPEGGGEKLFF,TGCAGCGTTGAAGATCCGGGACCAGAGGGGGGAGGTGAAAAACTGTTTTTT
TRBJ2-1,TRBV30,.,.,CAWSWRREIYNEQFF,TGTGCCTGGAGTTGGAGGAGGGAAATCTACAATGAGCAGTTCTTC
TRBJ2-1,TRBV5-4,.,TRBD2,CASSLGRGGYNEQFF,TGTGCCAGCAGCTTGGGGCGGGGGGGCTACAATGAGCAGTTCTTC
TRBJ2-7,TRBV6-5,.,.,CASSFQGSYEQYF,TGTGCCAGCAGTTTCCAGGGAAGCTACGAGCAGTACTTC
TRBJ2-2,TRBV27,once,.,CASSLSQGNTGELFF,TGTGCCAGCAGTTTATCTCAGGGCAACACCGGGGAGCTGTTTTTT
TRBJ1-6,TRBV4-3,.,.,CASSQGAQGFSYNSPLHF,TGCGCCAGCAGCCAAGGGGCACAGGGTTTCTCTTATAATTCACCCCTCCACTTT
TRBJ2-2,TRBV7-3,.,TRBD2,CASSLYGRIGGELFF,TGTGCCAGCAGCTTATACGGGAGGATTGGCGGGGAGCTGTTTTTT
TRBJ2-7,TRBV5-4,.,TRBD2,CASRPGLAGVYEQYF,TGTGCCAGCAGACCTGGACTAGCGGGAGTCTACGAGCAGTACTTC
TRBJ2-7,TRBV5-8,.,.,CASIYFSGTLPPEQYF,TGTGCCAGCATCTATTTCTCCGGGACGCTTCCCCCCGAGCAGTACTTC
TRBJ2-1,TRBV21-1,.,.,CASSYRTGGPPDKFRYNEQFF,TGTGCCAGCAGCTACCGGACAGGGGGCCCCCCAGACAAGTTTAGGTACAATGAGCAGTTCTTC
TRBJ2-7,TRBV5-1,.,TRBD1,CASSLAGQGNEQYF,TGCGCCAGCAGCTTGGCTGGACAGGGCAACGAGCAGTACTTC
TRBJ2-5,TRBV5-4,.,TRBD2,CASSWIAGGPGETQYF,TGTGCCAGCAGCTGGATAGCGGGAGGGCCTGGAGAGACCCAGTACTTC
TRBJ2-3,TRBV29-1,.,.,CSVEVGGATDTQYF,TGCAGCGTAGAAGTGGGCGGGGCCACAGATACGCAGTATTTT
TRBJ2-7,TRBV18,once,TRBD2,CASSPGTSRTYEQYF,TGTGCCAGCTCACCGGGGACTAGCAGAACCTACGAGCAGTACTTC
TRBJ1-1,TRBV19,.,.,CASNPRDTVLEAFF,TGTGCCAGTAACCCCCGGGACACCGTACTTGAAGCTTTCTTT
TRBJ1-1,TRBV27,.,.,CASRRGSSEAFF,TGTGCCAGCAGGAGGGGGAGTAGTGAAGCTTTCTTT
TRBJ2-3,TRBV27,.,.,CASSRRAFTDTQYF,TGTGCCAGCAGTAGGCGGGCCTTCACAGATACGCAGTATTTT
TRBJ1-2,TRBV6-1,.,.,CASSDLGQNYGYTF,TGTGCCAGCAGTGACCTGGGCCAGAACTATGGCTACACCTTC